This entry lists 21 T cell receptor beta chains sequenced from one sample in a study of OX40 agonist ivuxolimab in advanced cancers. TCRdb's table, derived via immunoSEQ multiplex PCR, lists solely in-frame clones and lacks some. The data show about 65,000 clones, with approximately 78% seen just once and roughly 1.9% held by the top ten. Source: CD4+ or CD8+ T cells sorted from blood, taken in a trial of the OX40 agonist ivuxolimab. Source of these receptors: an adult with an advanced solid tumor such as melanoma, head and neck, liver or kidney cancer.

The chain employs TRBV2 and TRBJ1-4; D is unresolved. From germline, CDR1 is SNHLY and CDR2 FYNNEI. The CDR3 consists of 14 residues. V lost 6 bases and J 0 bases, leaving 8 bases between the germline ends. CDR3 protein: CASRSIATNEKLFF. The CDR3 bases are TGTGCCAGCAGAAGCATCGCAACTAATGAAAAACTGTTTTTT.

The chain employs TRBV19 and TRBJ2-3; 7 bases are shared with TRBD2. J lost 4 bases, V lost 5 bases, and 6 bases had no gene match. The CDR3 length is 14 residues. Germline CDR1 and CDR2: LNHDA and SQIVND (reference sequence). The CDR3 sequence: CASSPSGGADTQYF. The CDR3, as DNA: TGTGCCAGTAGTCCATCGGGAGGAGCAGATACGCAGTATTTT.

CDR3 sequence reads: CASSITSGNIQYF. In DNA, the CDR3 is TGTGCCAGCAGCATAACTAGCGGAAACATTCAGTACTTC. V gene TRBV9 combines with J gene TRBJ2-4, with 8 nucleotides matching TRBD2. CDR1 and CDR2 (germline): SGDLS, YYNGEE. There are 13 residues in the CDR3. V dropped 4 bases and J dropped 6; count of bases not matched to a gene: 3.

The V gene is TRBV7-2, the J gene TRBJ2-5; D gene unclear. The length of the CDR3 is 15 residues. Per the germline V gene, CDR1 is SGHTA and CDR2 is FQGNSA. The V gene lost 2 bases and the J gene lost 5 bases, with 15 bases spanning the gap. Written as DNA, the CDR3 is TGTGCCAGCAGCTTACCCCGATCGAGCTTGGAGACCCAGTACTTC. Translation: CASSLPRSSLETQYF.

The genes are TRBV5-6 and TRBJ2-5; TRBD2 agrees at 13 bases. CDR1 and CDR2 from the germline V gene are SGHDT and YYEEEE. Trimming took 3 bases from V and 5 from J; bases not matched to a gene: 7. This CDR3 region has 16 residues. Written as DNA, the CDR3 is TGTGCCAGCAGCTCGCGGACTAGCGGGAGTTTGGAGACCCAGTACTTC. Translation: CASSSRTSGSLETQYF.

The rearrangement joins TRBV10-1 to TRBJ2-2; no clear D. Germline V gives CDR1 WNHNN, CDR2 SYGVQD (reference sequence). Trimming pared 4 bases from V and 6 bases from J, leaving 12 bases between. This CDR3 region has 14 residues. The CDR3 sequence is CASSGSSRPGELFF. In DNA, the CDR3 is TGCGCCAGCAGTGGGTCCAGTCGGCCCGGGGAGCTGTTTTTT.

CDR3 region: CASSHGQVEETQYF. For the CDR3, the DNA is TGTGCCAGCAGCCACGGACAGGTCGAAGAGACCCAGTACTTC. V is TRBV11-2 and J is TRBJ2-5, with 7 bases that match TRBD1. From germline, CDR1 is SGHAT and CDR2 FQNNGV. V dropped 5 bases and J dropped 3; count of bases not matched to a gene: 6. This CDR3 spans 14 amino acids.

The rearrangement links TRBV19 to TRBJ1-5; 7 positions match TRBD1. This CDR3 comprises 14 residues. V lost 9 bases, J lost 3 bases, and 8 bases stayed unmatched. CDR1 is LNHDA and CDR2 is SQIVND in the germline V gene (reference sequence). Here the CDR3 DNA reads TGTGCCAGCCAACAGGGGTGGGTCAATCAGCCCCAGCATTTT. Its protein product is CASQQGWVNQPQHF.

J is TRBJ1-1 and V is TRBV7-6; D unresolved. The CDR3 consists of 13 residues. Per germline, CDR1 SGHVS and CDR2 FNYEAQ. V lost 4 bases, J lost 2 bases, and 8 bases lay in between. The CDR3 protein is CASSSQINTEAFF. The CDR3 nucleotides are TGTGCCAGCAGCTCGCAAATCAACACTGAAGCTTTCTTT.

The chain employs TRBV5-6 and TRBJ2-3, with TRBD2 identical over 10 bases. Losses at the gene ends were 1 base for V and 6 bases for J; bases not matched to a gene: 8. CDR1 SGHDT and CDR2 YYEEEE come from the germline V gene. CDR3 length: 16 residues. CDR3 loop: CASSLWSGRAWDTQYF. Written as DNA, the CDR3 is TGTGCCAGCAGCTTGTGGAGCGGGAGGGCCTGGGATACGCAGTATTTT.

The gene calls are TRBV11-3 and TRBJ2-1; tentative D call: TRBD2 (5 bases). V was pared by 0 bases and J by 0 bases, with 12 bases between. CDR1 and CDR2 from the germline V gene are SGHNT and YENEEA. This CDR3 has 17 residues. CDR3 in amino acids: CASSLDRGAPSYNEQFF. DNA of the CDR3: TGTGCCAGCAGCTTAGATCGGGGAGCCCCCTCCTACAATGAGCAGTTCTTC.

The chain links TRBV4-1 to TRBJ2-3; TRBD2 agrees at 8 bases. This CDR3 is built from 16 residues. Germline V CDR1 and CDR2: MGHRA, YSYEKL. V gave up 7 bases and J gave up 5 bases; unmatched junction bases: 14. In DNA form, the CDR3 reads TGCGCCAGCACCAGAATCGGCGGGAGGATGCGAGATACGCAGTATTTT. It yields the protein CASTRIGGRMRDTQYF.

Note on this clone: Other DNA sequences in this specimen translate into the identical CDR3. The chain uses TRBV18 and TRBJ2-7; 10 positions agree with TRBD2. There are 14 residues in the CDR3. Germline CDR1 KGHSH, CDR2 LQKENI. J gave up 7 bases and V 6 bases, and 9 bases lay outside the gene matches. CDR3 sequence: CASSPQREGGEQYF. The CDR3, as DNA: TGTGCCAGCTCGCCTCAGCGGGAGGGTGGGGAGCAGTACTTC. The full variable domain, rest sourced from reference TRBV18 and TRBJ2-7, is NAGVMQNPRHLVRRRGQEARLRCSPMKGHSHVYWYRQLPEEGLKFMVYLQKENIIDESGMPKERFSAEFPKEGPSILRIQQVVRGDSAAYFCASSPQREGGEQYFGPGTRLTVT.

V and J are TRBV2 and TRBJ2-7; TRBD2 aligns across 9 bases. CDR1 SNHLY and CDR2 FYNNEI come from the germline V gene. The CDR3 runs to 13 residues. V lost 5 bases, J lost 3 bases, and 2 bases stayed unmatched. The CDR3 nucleotides read TGTGCCAGCAGTTTAGCGGGGGTCTACGAGCAGTACGTC. Its protein is CASSLAGVYEQYV.

CDR3: CASSKGAHYTEAFF. As DNA, the CDR3 is TGCGCCAGCAGTAAGGGGGCCCATTACACTGAAGCTTTCTTT. The chain uses TRBV10-1 and TRBJ1-1, with 7 bases that match TRBD1. J gave up 3 bases and V 5 bases, and 6 bases lay outside the gene matches. Germline CDR1 WNHNN, CDR2 SYGVQD (reference sequence). The CDR3 loop spans 14 amino acids.

The V gene is TRBV5-4, the J gene TRBJ2-1; TRBD2 aligns across 14 bases. V shed 3 bases, J shed 0 bases, and the junction held 5 bases outside the gene matches. The CDR3 has 18 amino acids. Germline lookup yields CDR1 SGHNT and CDR2 YYREEE (reference sequence). As DNA, the CDR3 is TGTGCCAGCAGCTCGGGACTAGCGGGAGTCGTCTCCTACAATGAGCAGTTCTTC. Translated: CASSSGLAGVVSYNEQFF.

The chain couples TRBV2 to TRBJ2-3, with D perhaps TRBD2 (6 bases). Germline values: CDR1 SNHLY, CDR2 FYNNEI. Trimming took off 7 bases at V and 3 bases at J, with 14 bases between the two ends. The CDR3 extends over 14 amino acids. The CDR3, as DNA: TGTGCCAGCACTTTCGGGACTGAGACAGATACGCAGTATTTT. It yields the protein CASTFGTETDTQYF.

Of note for this clone: The sample contains more than one DNA sequence encoding this CDR3. The chain couples TRBV7-2 to TRBJ1-2, with 7 nucleotides matching TRBD1. Germline CDR1 is SGHTA and CDR2 is FQGNSA. The CDR3 has 16 residues. Unmatched junction bases numbered 14, after V lost 2 bases and J lost 8 bases. The CDR3 DNA reads as TGTGCCAGCAGCTTATTGGGCAGGGGGGGGGCCCTGGGCTACACCTTC. Its translation is CASSLLGRGGALGYTF. Based on the CDR3 plus reference TRBV7-2 and TRBJ1-2, the full variable domain is GAGVSQSPSNKVTEKGKDVELRCDPISGHTALYWYRQSLGQGLEFLIYFQGNSAPDKSGLPSDRFSAERTGGSVSTLTIQRTQQEDSAVYLCASSLLGRGGALGYTFGSGTRLTVV.

This rearrangement joins TRBV5-4 to TRBJ1-1, with TRBD1 matching 7 bases. The CDR3 runs 14 residues. Trimming took 4 bases from V and 2 from J; bases not matched to a gene: 5. Germline CDR1 is SGHNT and CDR2 is YYREEE (reference sequence). CDR3 region: CASSQGGLNTEAFF. In DNA form, the CDR3 reads TGTGCCAGCAGCCAAGGGGGCCTTAACACTGAAGCTTTCTTT. The full variable domain, its missing parts supplied by reference TRBV5-4 and TRBJ1-1, is ETGVTQSPTHLIKTRGQQVTLRCSSQSGHNTVSWYQQALGQGPQFIFQYYREEENGRGNFPPRFSGLQFPNYSSELNVNALELDDSALYLCASSQGGLNTEAFFGQGTRLTVV.

The chain uses TRBV2 and TRBJ2-5; 8 positions match TRBD1. Looked up from germline, CDR1 is SNHLY and CDR2 is FYNNEI. The CDR3 is 14 residues long. Losses at the gene ends were 4 bases for V and 5 bases for J; bases not matched to a gene: 6. The CDR3 nucleotides read TGTGCCAGCAGTGGGACAGGGAGAGCCGAGACCCAGTACTTC. The encoded protein is CASSGTGRAETQYF.

V is TRBV19 and J is TRBJ2-5; the D is unclear. Between the trimmed V and J ends, which lost 4 bases and 5 bases, there was a span of 14 bases. From germline, CDR1 is LNHDA and CDR2 SQIVND (reference sequence). This CDR3 comprises 14 residues. The DNA of the CDR3 is TGTGCCAGTAGTACCACTTCAGACCTGGAGACCCAGTACTTC. This codes for CASSTTSDLETQYF.